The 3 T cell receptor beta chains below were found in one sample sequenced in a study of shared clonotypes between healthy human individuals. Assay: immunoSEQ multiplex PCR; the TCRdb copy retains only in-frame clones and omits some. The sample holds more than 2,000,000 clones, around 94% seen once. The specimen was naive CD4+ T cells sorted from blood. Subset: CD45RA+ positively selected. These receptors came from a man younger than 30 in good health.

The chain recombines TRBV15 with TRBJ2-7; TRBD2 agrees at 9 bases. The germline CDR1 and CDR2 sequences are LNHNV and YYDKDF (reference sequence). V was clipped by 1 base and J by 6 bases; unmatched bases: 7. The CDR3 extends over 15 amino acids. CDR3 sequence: CATSRGFQRGAEQYF. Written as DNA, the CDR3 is TGTGCCACCAGCAGAGGATTTCAGCGGGGGGCCGAGCAGTACTTC.

CDR3 DNA: TGTGCCAGCAGCGTAGGGGGACTACCCCAAGAGACCCAGTACTTC. It specifies CASSVGGLPQETQYF. The V call is TRBV9, the J call TRBJ2-5; 7 bases map to TRBD2. CDR1 and CDR2 (germline): SGDLS, YYNGEE. This CDR3 spans 15 amino acids. The trim removed 0 bases at V and 1 base at J, leaving 3 bases unmatched.

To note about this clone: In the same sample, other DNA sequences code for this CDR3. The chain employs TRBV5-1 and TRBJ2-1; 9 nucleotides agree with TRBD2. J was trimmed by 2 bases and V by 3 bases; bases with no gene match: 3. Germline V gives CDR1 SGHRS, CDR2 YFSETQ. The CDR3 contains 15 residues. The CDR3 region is CASSSSSGAYNEQFF. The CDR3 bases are TGCGCCAGCAGCTCCTCTAGCGGGGCCTACAATGAGCAGTTCTTC.